One and the same sample provided the 6 T cell receptor beta chains below, sequenced in a study of response to subunit inactivated influenza vaccine. MiXCR, applied by TCRdb to the RT-PCR reads, yields one record per CDR3 protein. Of about 780,000 distinct CDR3 sequences in the sample, under 20% were seen once. This material consisted of PBMCs from blood, taken around 5 days after vaccination. The receptors stem from a man in his fifties who received an inactivated influenza vaccine.

The chain uses TRBV19 and TRBJ1-2; 12 bases are shared with TRBD1. CDR3 length: 13 residues. Germline CDR1 LNHDA, CDR2 SQIVND (reference sequence). V shed 6 bases, J shed 8 bases, and the junction held 4 bases outside the gene matches. The CDR3 reads CASRGQGAYGYTF. In DNA form, the CDR3 reads TGTGCCAGTAGGGGACAGGGGGCGTACGGCTACACCTTC.

V is TRBV20-1 and J is TRBJ2-7; the D gene is possibly TRBD1 (6 bases). The V end lost 6 bases, the J end lost 2 bases, and 14 bases lay between the germline ends. Germline loops: CDR1 DFQATT, CDR2 SNEGSKA (reference sequence). The CDR3 consists of 13 residues. The CDR3 protein is CSARNRVPYEQYF. In DNA form, the CDR3 reads TGCAGTGCAAGGAACAGGGTCCCCTACGAGCAGTACTTC.

The CDR3 loop is CASSQRLAASNEQFF. CDR3 bases: TGTGCCAGCAGCCAACGGTTGGCCGCGTCGAATGAGCAGTTCTTC. V is TRBV3-1 and J is TRBJ2-1; D not certain. The CDR3 is 15 amino acids. V was shortened by 2 bases and J by 7 bases, with 15 bases between the two germline ends. From germline, CDR1 is LGHDT and CDR2 YNNKEL (reference sequence).

This clonotype was observed a handful of times. The V and J genes are TRBV5-1 and TRBJ2-5, with 9 positions matching TRBD1. Germline assignment: CDR1 SGHRS and CDR2 YFSETQ. Unmatched junction bases numbered 25, after V lost 3 bases and J lost 4 bases. This CDR3 spans 21 amino acids. This chain's CDR3 is CASSSRWDRDNPIVGRETQYF. CDR3 coding DNA: TGCGCCAGCAGCTCCCGGTGGGACAGGGATAATCCGATCGTTGGAAGAGAGACCCAGTACTTC.

This clonotype showed up many times. The CDR3 loop reads CASSYGLYTDTQYF. CDR3 DNA: TGTGCCAGCAGTTACGGGTTATACACAGATACGCAGTATTTT. The V gene is TRBV6-5, the J gene TRBJ2-3; D not certain. In germline, CDR1 is MNHEY, CDR2 SVGAGI. Trimming removed 2 bases at V and 2 bases at J, with 8 bases between. This CDR3 spans 14 amino acids.

CDR3 in amino acids: CASSLKRAYTDTQYF. In DNA form, the CDR3 reads TGTGCCAGCAGCTTAAAACGGGCCTACACAGATACGCAGTATTTT. The chain recombines TRBV7-9 with TRBJ2-3; D remains ambiguous. The CDR3 consists of 15 residues. V shed 2 bases and J shed 2 bases, with 11 bases lying between them. Germline CDR1 reads SEHNR; CDR2 reads FQNEAQ (reference sequence).